This entry concerns a single T cell receptor (beta chain). What it recognizes is unknown. At collection, donors were nominally healthy, but unrecorded immune exposures were probable. The study ran its PCR with 60 Vbeta and 13 Jbeta primers. Clones were read by immunoSEQ multiplex PCR, and TCRdb kept only the in-frame ones, dropping some. The sample comprises approximately 95,000 clones, just under 80% of which are singletons, and 4.1% rests with the top ten. This sample was included in a study of cytomegalovirus exposure and HLA in healthy donors. Findings and caveats of the study: An assumption of roughly uniform sequencing depth across donors underlay the presence/absence analyses.

The CDR3 spans 13 residues. Trimming removed 6 bases from V and 1 base from J, with 10 bases in between. The germline V gene encodes CDR1 SNHLY and CDR2 FYNNEI. The chain uses TRBV2 and TRBJ2-7, with D tentatively TRBD2 (6 bases). This receptor was identified in a woman in her 40s in good health and CMV-seropositive. The sample comprised PBMCs. CDR3 amino acids: CASRRGLSYEQYF. In DNA form, the CDR3 reads TGTGCCAGCAGGAGGGGACTTTCCTACGAGCAGTACTTC.